This entry features one T cell receptor (beta chain) sequence. Original analysis: Counts of nucleated cells, estimated from reference gene primer amplification, were obtained. The data were produced by immunoSEQ multiplex PCR, yet TCRdb's version contains in-frame clones alone and is incomplete. V and J calls and clone size follow that table, whereas D and trimming were derived from the DNA. The table lists 390,000 or so clones, about four fifths of them singletons, with around 5% in the top ten. This record comes from a study of blood T cell repertoires in COVID-19. Everyone who took part was roughly 18 to 89 years old, and they came from about 25 US areas. This TCR was recovered from a woman in her fifties or sixties who had recovered from COVID-19. The specimen sequenced was PBMCs or T cells enriched from blood (not recorded which).

CDR3 DNA sequence: TGTGCCAGCAGCTTAGTGCAGGGGCCCAAAGCCGGGGAGCTGTTTTTT. It yields the protein CASSLVQGPKAGELFF. The chain couples TRBV7-8 to TRBJ2-2; D is perhaps TRBD1 (6 bases). V dropped 1 base and J dropped 6 bases, with 15 bases sitting between them. This CDR3 contains 16 residues. Per germline, CDR1 SGHVS and CDR2 FQNEAQ.